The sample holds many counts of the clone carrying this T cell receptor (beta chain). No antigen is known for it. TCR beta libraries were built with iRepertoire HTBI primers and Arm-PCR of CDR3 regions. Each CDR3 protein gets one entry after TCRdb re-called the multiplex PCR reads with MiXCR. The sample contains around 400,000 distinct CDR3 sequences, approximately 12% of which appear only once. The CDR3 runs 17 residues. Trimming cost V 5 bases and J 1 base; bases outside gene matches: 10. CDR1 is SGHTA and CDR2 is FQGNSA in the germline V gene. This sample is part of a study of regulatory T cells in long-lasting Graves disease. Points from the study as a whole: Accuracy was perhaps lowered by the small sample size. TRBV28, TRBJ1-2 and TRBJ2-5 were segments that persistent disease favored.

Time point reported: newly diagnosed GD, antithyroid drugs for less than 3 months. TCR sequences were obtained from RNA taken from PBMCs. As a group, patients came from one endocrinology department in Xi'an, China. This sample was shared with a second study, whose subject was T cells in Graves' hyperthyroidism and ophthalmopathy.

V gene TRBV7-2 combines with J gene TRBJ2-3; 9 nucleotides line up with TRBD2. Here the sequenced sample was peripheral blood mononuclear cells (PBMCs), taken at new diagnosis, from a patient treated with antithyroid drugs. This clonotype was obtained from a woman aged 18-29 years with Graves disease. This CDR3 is CASSILPAGGGTDTQYF. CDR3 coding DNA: TGTGCCAGCAGCATTCTACCAGCGGGAGGCGGCACAGATACGCAGTATTTT.